This entry lists 21 T cell receptor beta chains sequenced from one sample in a study of blood T cell repertoires in COVID-19. The method was immunoSEQ multiplex PCR; TCRdb's version includes in-frame clones alone and lacks a portion of them. The sample carries roughly 200,000 clones, 85% to 90% recorded once. The sample was PBMCs or T cells enriched from blood (not recorded which). Source of these receptors: a man younger than 40 who had recovered from COVID-19.

This rearrangement joins TRBV5-4 to TRBJ2-5, with TRBD1 identical over 8 bases. Trimming cost V 4 bases and J 2 bases; bases outside gene matches: 4. This CDR3 is 14 amino acids long. CDR1 SGHNT and CDR2 YYREEE come from the germline V gene (reference sequence). CDR3 sequence: CASSRQGIQETQYF. CDR3 bases: TGTGCCAGCAGCCGACAGGGGATACAAGAGACCCAGTACTTC. The full variable domain, in which reference TRBV5-4 and TRBJ2-5 provide the parts outside the CDR3, is ETGVTQSPTHLIKTRGQQVTLRCSSQSGHNTVSWYQQALGQGPQFIFQYYREEENGRGNFPPRFSGLQFPNYSSELNVNALELDDSALYLCASSRQGIQETQYFGPGTRLLVL.

V gene TRBV10-1 combines with J gene TRBJ2-7; TRBD2 agrees at 10 bases. The CDR3 runs to 14 residues. CDR1 and CDR2 (germline): WNHNN, SYGVQD (reference sequence). The ends lost 5 bases at V and 7 bases at J; junction bases unmatched: 8. The DNA of the CDR3 is TGCGCCAGCAGTCAAGCGGGAGGGCCGGGAGAGCAGTACTTC. The encoded protein is CASSQAGGPGEQYF.

The rearrangement uses TRBV3-1 (or the pseudogene TRBV3-2) and TRBJ1-6; D is possibly TRBD1 (6 bases). Looked up from germline, CDR1 is LGHDT and CDR2 is YNNKEL (reference sequence). Trimming shortened V by 1 base and J by 11 bases, and 12 bases separated the two germline ends. The CDR3 length is 14 residues. The CDR3 is CASSQVRGLAPLHF. CDR3 in DNA: TGTGCCAGCAGCCAAGTCAGGGGCCTGGCACCCCTCCACTTT.

The V and J genes are TRBV3-1 (or the pseudogene TRBV3-2) and TRBJ1-3; possibly TRBD1 for D (5 bases). CDR1 is LGHDT and CDR2 is YNNKEL in the germline V gene (reference sequence). V lost 3 bases and J lost 3, with 9 bases in between. The CDR3 contains 14 residues. CDR3 in amino acids: CASSQGGGGNTIYF. The CDR3, as DNA: TGTGCCAGCAGCCAGGGGGGAGGTGGAAACACCATATATTTT.

V usage is TRBV3-1 (or the pseudogene TRBV3-2) and J usage is TRBJ2-7, with a possible D match to TRBD2 (6 bases). Germline V gene sequence: CDR1 LGHDT, CDR2 YNNKEL (reference sequence). The CDR3 contains 15 residues. The ends were cut back, 4 bases at V and 2 bases at J, with 15 bases in the middle. The CDR3 reads CASSPIAGPTYEQYF. The CDR3, as DNA: TGTGCCAGCAGCCCCATTGCGGGACCCACCTACGAGCAGTACTTC.

The table lists this clone with a count of one. The chain joins TRBV7-8 to TRBJ2-2; TRBD1 is a possible D gene (5 bases). Germline CDR1 is SGHVS and CDR2 is FQNEAQ. Between the trimmed V and J ends, which lost 1 base and 6 bases, there was a span of 9 bases. The CDR3 extends over 14 amino acids. The CDR3 nucleotides are TGTGCCAGCAGCTTAGGTTCAGGGTCCGGGGAGCTGTTTTTT. Its translation is CASSLGSGSGELFF.

This clone was detected only once. The genes are TRBV6-2 or TRBV6-3 and TRBJ1-1; tentatively, D is TRBD1 (6 bases). Germline CDR1 is MNHEY and CDR2 is SVGEGT. This CDR3 region has 18 residues. Trimming cost V 6 bases and J 0 bases, with 23 bases left between them. CDR3 bases: TGTGCCAGCAGCACCGGGGGGGGCTCCGGACAGCTGAACACTGAAGCTTTCTTT. Its translation: CASSTGGGSGQLNTEAFF.

CDR3 bases: TGCGCCAGCAGCCAAGACGGGGGGGTGAACACTGAAGCTTTCTTT. Residues: CASSQDGGVNTEAFF. V gene TRBV4-1 combines with J gene TRBJ1-1; maybe TRBD1 (5 bases). Germline V CDR1 and CDR2: MGHRA, YSYEKL. The CDR3 covers 15 residues. With 0 bases removed from V and 0 bases from J, the gap between germline ends came to 8 bases.

The chain uses TRBV4-3 and TRBJ2-2; 7 bases fit TRBD1. Germline-derived CDR1 and CDR2 are LGHNA and YSLEER. V was clipped by 4 bases and J by 4 bases; unmatched bases: 3. This CDR3 region has 14 residues. The chain's CDR3 is CASSPGTATGELFF. The CDR3 nucleotides are TGCGCCAGCAGCCCCGGGACAGCCACCGGGGAGCTGTTTTTT.

CDR3 amino acids: CASSLSRTSGRLNEQFF. CDR3 DNA: TGTGCCAGCAGCTTATCCCGGACTAGCGGGAGACTTAATGAGCAGTTCTTC. V usage is TRBV7-2 and J usage is TRBJ2-1; 13 bases agree with TRBD2. Germline V gene lookup returns CDR1 SGHTA and CDR2 FQGNSA. The CDR3 sequence is 17 residues long. The junction had 8 bases not matched to a gene; V was cut back by 2 bases and J by 7 bases.

The chain has TRBV10-3 and TRBJ1-3; TRBD1 matches at 7 bases. Trimming cost V 2 bases and J 4 bases; bases outside gene matches: 8. The CDR3 has 16 residues. CDR1 and CDR2 (germline): ENHRY, SYGVKD. The CDR3 DNA is TGTGCCATCAGTGAGCCGCAGACAGGGACAGGAAACACCATATATTTT. As protein: CAISEPQTGTGNTIYF.

CDR3 region: CASSLGTGAVEKLFF. In nucleotides, the CDR3 is TGTGCCAGCAGCCTCGGGACAGGGGCTGTTGAAAAACTGTTTTTT. The chain carries TRBV9 and TRBJ1-4; 10 bases map to TRBD1. Germline V gene lookup returns CDR1 SGDLS and CDR2 YYNGEE. The CDR3 contains 15 residues. The V gene end was trimmed by 4 bases and the J gene end by 7 bases; junction bases not matched to a gene: 7.

In its sample, this clone was seen a few times. The chain is built from TRBV4-1 and TRBJ1-3; D is unresolved. The CDR3 spans 17 residues. Trimming took 1 base from V and 4 from J, leaving 17 bases between them. Per the germline V gene, CDR1 is MGHRA and CDR2 is YSYEKL. The CDR3 spells CASSQGSGLKKGNTIYF. In DNA form, the CDR3 reads TGCGCCAGCAGCCAAGGTTCTGGACTTAAAAAAGGAAACACCATATATTTT.

J is TRBJ2-7 and V is TRBV29-1; no definite D call. The germline CDR1 and CDR2 sequences are SQVTM and ANQGSEA. Trimming left V 5 bases short and J 0 bases short, with 8 bases between. This CDR3 comprises 12 residues. DNA of the CDR3: TGCAGCGTTCTTTACAACTCCTACGAGCAGTACTTC. Translation: CSVLYNSYEQYF.

The chain employs TRBV19 and TRBJ2-3; 9 bases line up with TRBD2. The CDR3 totals 18 residues. Germline V lookup: CDR1 LNHDA, CDR2 SQIVND (reference sequence). J was trimmed by 1 base and V by 4 bases; bases with no gene match: 12. Here the CDR3 reads CASSTLPSGGTRTDTQYF. In DNA form, the CDR3 reads TGTGCCAGTAGTACCCTCCCCAGCGGGGGGACACGCACAGATACGCAGTATTTT.

The genes are TRBV6-1 and TRBJ1-2, with D perhaps matching TRBD1 (6 bases). The germline V and J ends were trimmed by 4 bases and 2 bases, with 17 bases remaining between them. Germline CDR1 reads MNHNS; CDR2 reads SASEGT. This CDR3 is built from 16 residues. CDR3 sequence reads: CASSVMRQVANYGYTF. DNA of the CDR3: TGTGCCAGCAGTGTCATGAGACAGGTTGCAAACTATGGCTACACCTTC.

V and J are TRBV4-2 and TRBJ2-7; 10 positions match TRBD1. CDR1 LGHNA and CDR2 YNFKEQ come from the germline V gene. Germline trimming cut 1 base from V and 5 bases from J; bases unmatched to any gene: 8. This CDR3 contains 16 residues. The CDR3: CASSQATGTGEDEQYF. CDR3 bases: TGTGCCAGCAGCCAAGCGACCGGGACAGGGGAAGACGAGCAGTACTTC.

In its sample, this clone was seen a few times. The rearrangement joins TRBV24-1 to TRBJ1-2, with 9 bases identical to TRBD1. From germline, CDR1 is KGHDR and CDR2 SFDVKD. The ends lost 4 bases at V and 4 bases at J; junction bases unmatched: 3. There are 14 residues in the CDR3. In DNA form, the CDR3 reads TGTGCCACCAGTGAGGGACAGGGTAGCTATGGCTACACCTTC. Its protein product is CATSEGQGSYGYTF.

This clone was found once. The V gene is TRBV10-3, the J gene TRBJ2-1; D perhaps matches TRBD2 (6 bases). This CDR3 contains 13 residues. Trimming left V 8 bases short and J 5 bases short, with 13 bases between. CDR1 and CDR2 from the germline V gene are ENHRY and SYGVKD. CDR3 residues: CAIQRAGHNEQFF. The CDR3 nucleotides are TGTGCCATCCAGCGGGCCGGACACAATGAGCAGTTCTTC.

This rearrangement joins TRBV7-8 to TRBJ1-1; D is uncertain. Trimming left V 1 base short and J 2 bases short, with 8 bases between. This CDR3 spans 14 amino acids. From germline, CDR1 is SGHVS and CDR2 FQNEAQ. This CDR3 is CASSLGSSNTEAFF. The CDR3, as DNA: TGTGCCAGCAGCTTAGGTTCCAGTAACACTGAAGCTTTCTTT.

The J gene is TRBJ1-2, the V gene TRBV11-2; D is possibly TRBD1 (5 bases). Looked up from germline, CDR1 is SGHAT and CDR2 is FQNNGV. V gave up 1 base and J gave up 3 bases, with 12 bases separating them. The CDR3 sequence is 15 residues long. CDR3 loop: CASSLGVWGDYGYTF. The CDR3 region has the DNA TGTGCCAGCAGCTTAGGGGTGTGGGGGGACTATGGCTACACCTTC.